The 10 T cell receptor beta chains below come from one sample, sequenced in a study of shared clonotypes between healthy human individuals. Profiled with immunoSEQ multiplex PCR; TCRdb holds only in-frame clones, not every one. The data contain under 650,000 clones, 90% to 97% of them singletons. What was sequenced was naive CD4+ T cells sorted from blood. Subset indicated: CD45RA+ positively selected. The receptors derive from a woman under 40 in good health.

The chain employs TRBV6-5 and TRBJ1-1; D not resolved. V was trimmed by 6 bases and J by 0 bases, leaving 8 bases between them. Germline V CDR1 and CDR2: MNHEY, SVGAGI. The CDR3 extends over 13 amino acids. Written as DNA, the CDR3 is TGTGCCAGCAGATACCAGTTGAACACTGAAGCTTTCTTT. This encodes CASRYQLNTEAFF.

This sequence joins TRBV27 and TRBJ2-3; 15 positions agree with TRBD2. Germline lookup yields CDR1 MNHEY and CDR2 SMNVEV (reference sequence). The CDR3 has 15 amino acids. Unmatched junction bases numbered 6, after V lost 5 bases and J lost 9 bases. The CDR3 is CASSPTGTSGGTQYF. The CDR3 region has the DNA TGTGCCAGCAGTCCGACGGGGACTAGCGGGGGGACGCAGTATTTT.

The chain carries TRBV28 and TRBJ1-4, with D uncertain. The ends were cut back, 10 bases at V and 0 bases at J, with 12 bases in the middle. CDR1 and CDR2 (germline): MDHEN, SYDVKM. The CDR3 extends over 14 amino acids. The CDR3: CAIADDATNEKLFF. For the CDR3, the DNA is TGTGCCATAGCAGATGACGCAACTAATGAAAAACTGTTTTTT.

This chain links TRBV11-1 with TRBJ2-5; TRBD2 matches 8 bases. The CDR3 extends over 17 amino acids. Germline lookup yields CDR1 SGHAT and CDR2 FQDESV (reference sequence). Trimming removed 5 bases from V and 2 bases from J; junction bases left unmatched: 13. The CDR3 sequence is CASSPFTGVAGQETQYF. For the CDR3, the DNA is TGTGCCAGCAGCCCCTTTACCGGGGTAGCGGGACAAGAGACCCAGTACTTC.

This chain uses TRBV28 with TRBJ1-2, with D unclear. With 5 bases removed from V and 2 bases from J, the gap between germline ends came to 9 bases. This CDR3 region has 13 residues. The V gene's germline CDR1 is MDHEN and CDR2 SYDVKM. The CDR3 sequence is CASSPTGNYGYTF. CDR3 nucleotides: TGTGCCAGCAGTCCGACGGGGAACTATGGCTACACCTTC.

The CDR3, as DNA: TGCGCCAGCAGCGTGGGACAGGTCTCTGGAAACACCATATATTTT. It encodes CASSVGQVSGNTIYF. The J gene is TRBJ1-3, the V gene TRBV5-1; 8 bases match TRBD1. Trimming took 4 bases from V and 0 from J; bases not matched to a gene: 3. The CDR3 extends over 15 amino acids. The germline V gene encodes CDR1 SGHRS and CDR2 YFSETQ.

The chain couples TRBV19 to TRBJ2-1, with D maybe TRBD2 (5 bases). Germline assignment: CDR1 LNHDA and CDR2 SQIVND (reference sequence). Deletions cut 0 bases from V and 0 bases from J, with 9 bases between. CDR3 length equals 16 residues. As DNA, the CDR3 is TGTGCCAGTAGTATAGACGGGGTGGGCTCCTACAATGAGCAGTTCTTC. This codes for CASSIDGVGSYNEQFF.

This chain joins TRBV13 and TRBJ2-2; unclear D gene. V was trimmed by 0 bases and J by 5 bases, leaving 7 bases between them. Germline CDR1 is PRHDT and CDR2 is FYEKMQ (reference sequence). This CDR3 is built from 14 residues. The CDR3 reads CASSLGGRTGELFF. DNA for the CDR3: TGTGCCAGCAGCTTAGGCGGCCGAACCGGGGAGCTGTTTTTT.

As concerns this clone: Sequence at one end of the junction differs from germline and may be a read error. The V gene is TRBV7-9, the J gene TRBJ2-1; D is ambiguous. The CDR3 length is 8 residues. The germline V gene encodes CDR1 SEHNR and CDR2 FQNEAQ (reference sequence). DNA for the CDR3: TGTGCCAGCGAAACGGAACTCTTC. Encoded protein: CASETELF.

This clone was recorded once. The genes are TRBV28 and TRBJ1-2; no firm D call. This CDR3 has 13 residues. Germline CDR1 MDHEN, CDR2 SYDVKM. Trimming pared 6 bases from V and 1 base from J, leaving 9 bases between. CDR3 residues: CASSTGVNYGYTF. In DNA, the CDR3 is TGTGCCAGCAGCACCGGCGTTAACTATGGCTACACCTTC.